These T cell receptor beta chains were read from a single sample in a study of blood T cell repertoires in COVID-19. TCRdb's table, derived via immunoSEQ multiplex PCR, lists solely in-frame clones and lacks some. The table has around 250,000 clones, more than 80% seen once; the top ten hold about 3%. Input material: peripheral blood. These receptors were obtained from a woman in her twenties or thirties with active or convalescent COVID-19. The CDR3 runs from the conserved cysteine through the conserved F or W. The D gene is left open where the match is weak. Some rows mark clone size as missing; the rest say once, few, many or name a class of expanded clone.

D	V	J	size	CDR3	DNA
.	TRBV6-6	TRBJ1-5	once	CASGDNRNQPQHF	TGTGCCAGCGGGGACAATCGCAATCAGCCCCAGCATTTT
.	TRBV7-9	TRBJ2-1	.	CASSGQGPFNEQFF	TGTGCCAGCAGCGGCCAGGGTCCGTTCAATGAGCAGTTCTTC
.	TRBV3-1/TRBV3-2	TRBJ2-1	.	CASSHSDRLLNEQFF	TGTGCCAGCAGCCATTCTGACAGGCTATTGAATGAGCAGTTCTTC
.	TRBV7-8	TRBJ1-5	.	CAPHREVCSQHF	TGTGCCCCCCATAGAGAAGTGTGTTCCCAGCATTTT
TRBD1	TRBV7-2	TRBJ1-5	.	CASSPNRGQQPQHF	TGTGCCAGCAGCCCGAACAGGGGGCAGCAGCCCCAGCATTTT
TRBD1	TRBV28	TRBJ2-1	.	CASSPYRDRGNNEQFF	TGTGCCAGCAGTCCCTACCGGGACAGGGGGAACAATGAGCAGTTCTTC
.	TRBV25-1	TRBJ2-5	.	CARGPGQGRETQYF	TGTGCCAGGGGGCCTGGGCAGGGTCGAGAGACCCAGTACTTC
.	TRBV25-1	TRBJ1-2	.	CASRFDRSGYTF	TGTGCCAGCAGGTTCGACAGGTCCGGCTACACCTTC
.	TRBV5-6	TRBJ2-7	.	CASSLEGDRRSYEQYF	TGTGCCAGCAGCTTGGAAGGTGACAGGCGCTCCTACGAGCAGTACTTC
.	TRBV7-9	TRBJ2-7	few	CASSWQSGNTYEQYF	TGTGCCAGCAGCTGGCAATCCGGGAACACCTACGAGCAGTACTTC
.	TRBV9	TRBJ1-6	.	CASSARFDSPLHF	TGTGCCAGCAGCGCTAGATTTGATTCACCCCTCCACTTT
.	TRBV5-1	TRBJ2-7	.	CASSLVAGGNEQYF	TGCGCCAGCAGCTTGGTGGCAGGGGGGAACGAGCAGTACTTC
.	TRBV14	TRBJ2-5	.	CASSQSRGMETQYF	TGTGCCAGCAGCCAAAGTCGGGGGATGGAGACCCAGTACTTC
.	TRBV7-2	TRBJ1-2	once	CASSLYQGNYGYTF	TGTGCCAGCAGCTTATATCAGGGGAACTATGGCTACACCTTC
TRBD1	TRBV5-5	TRBJ1-2	.	CASSLGQGANNIYGYTF	TGTGCCAGCAGCTTGGGGCAGGGGGCGAATAATATCTATGGCTACACCTTC
.	TRBV24-1	TRBJ2-2	.	CATSDRQGGNTGELFF	TGTGCCACCAGTGATCGTCAGGGCGGCAACACCGGGGAGCTGTTTTTT
.	TRBV3-1/TRBV3-2	TRBJ1-1	.	CASSGGTEAFF	TGTGCCAGCAGTGGAGGCACTGAAGCTTTCTTT
.	TRBV4-3	TRBJ2-2	.	CASSQISMNTGELFF	TGCGCCAGCAGCCAAATTAGTATGAACACCGGGGAGCTGTTTTTT
TRBD1	TRBV5-6	TRBJ2-2	few	CASSLPGQGTGELFF	TGTGCCAGCAGCTTGCCAGGACAGGGGACCGGGGAGCTGTTTTTT
.	TRBV7-9	TRBJ1-4	once	CASSLGAPNEKLFF	TGTGCCAGCTCCTTGGGGGCCCCCAATGAAAAACTGTTTTTT
TRBD2	TRBV7-8	TRBJ2-7	.	CASSFGGDRYEQYF	TGTGCCAGCAGCTTTGGGGGGGATCGCTACGAGCAGTACTTC
.	TRBV5-1	TRBJ1-5	.	CASSPGPDQPQHF	TGCGCCAGCAGCCCAGGGCCCGATCAGCCCCAGCATTTT
.	TRBV5-1	TRBJ1-1	.	CASSFRTGMNTEAFF	TGCGCCAGCAGCTTTCGTACAGGGATGAACACTGAAGCTTTCTTT
TRBD1	TRBV4-1	TRBJ1-6	once	CASSQARTGSSPLHF	TGCGCCAGCAGCCAAGCCCGGACAGGGAGTTCACCCCTCCACTTT
.	TRBV28	TRBJ1-2	few	CAIEDGGSRYGYTF	TGTGCCATCGAAGACGGGGGGTCGAGATATGGCTACACCTTC
TRBD2	TRBV5-5	TRBJ2-5	.	CASSGTSGVQRETQYF	TGTGCCAGCAGCGGCACTAGCGGGGTCCAACGAGAGACCCAGTACTTC
TRBD2	TRBV27	TRBJ2-6	once	CASKASGAGANVLTF	TGTGCCAGCAAGGCTAGCGGGGCTGGGGCCAACGTCCTGACTTTC
.	TRBV10-3	TRBJ1-6	once	CAISGRQDGNSPLHF	TGTGCCATCAGTGGGCGACAGGATGGTAATTCACCCCTCCACTTT
TRBD1	TRBV2	TRBJ2-5	.	CASSVGGQGGTQYF	TGTGCCAGCAGTGTAGGAGGACAGGGGGGGACCCAGTACTTC
.	TRBV19	TRBJ2-5	once	CASRPAAQETQYF	TGTGCCAGTAGGCCGGCGGCTCAAGAGACCCAGTACTTC
TRBD1	TRBV6-6	TRBJ1-2	.	CASSLQDRFNNYGYTF	TGTGCCAGCAGTCTCCAGGACAGGTTTAATAACTATGGCTACACCTTC
.	TRBV7-8	TRBJ2-5	.	CASSLSNPGLLQETQYF	TGTGCCAGCAGCTTGTCTAACCCGGGACTCCTTCAAGAGACCCAGTACTTC
TRBD1	TRBV7-8	TRBJ2-4	once	CASSRGQENIQYF	TGTGCCAGCAGCCGAGGACAGGAAAACATTCAGTACTTC
.	TRBV27	TRBJ2-7	.	CASSPRSILAYEQYF	TGTGCCAGCAGTCCACGTTCCATTCTAGCGTACGAGCAGTACTTC
.	TRBV6-5	TRBJ1-3	.	CASRSGGGNTIYF	TGTGCCAGCAGAAGCGGGGGCGGGAACACCATATATTTT
.	TRBV10-3	TRBJ1-5	.	CAISESSYQPQHF	TGTGCCATCAGTGAGTCGAGTTATCAGCCCCAGCATTTT
.	TRBV9	TRBJ2-2	.	CASSTDRVGGLGRVNTGELFF	TGTGCCAGCAGCACAGACAGGGTAGGGGGGCTAGGTAGGGTGAACACCGGGGAGCTGTTTTTT
.	TRBV7-2	TRBJ1-6	.	CASSLGRGSYNSPLHF	TGTGCCAGCAGCTTAGGGAGGGGCTCCTATAATTCACCCCTCCACTTT
.	TRBV27	TRBJ2-1	.	CATRGLQRNNEQFF	TGTGCCACCAGGGGACTTCAACGGAACAATGAGCAGTTCTTC
TRBD1	TRBV7-8	TRBJ1-1	.	CASSQPGQGVGTEAFF	TGTGCCAGCAGCCAACCGGGACAGGGGGTCGGCACTGAAGCTTTCTTT
.	TRBV28	TRBJ1-4	.	CASSFGQGNKKLFF	.
TRBD1	TRBV6-1	TRBJ2-7	.	CASSFTGASEQYF	TGTGCCAGCAGTTTCACAGGGGCAAGCGAGCAGTACTTC
.	TRBV5-4	TRBJ1-4	.	CASSAKGEGREKLFF	TGTGCCAGCAGCGCCAAGGGAGAGGGTAGAGAAAAACTGTTTTTT
TRBD1	TRBV5-1	TRBJ1-1	.	CASSLSGTGNTEAFF	TGCGCCAGCAGCTTGTCCGGGACAGGGAACACTGAAGCTTTCTTT
.	TRBV9	TRBJ2-7	.	CASSVGLTSYEQYF	TGTGCCAGCAGCGTAGGACTTACCTCCTACGAGCAGTACTTC
TRBD1	TRBV18	TRBJ2-5	.	CASSRGTGGQETQYF	TGTGCCAGCTCACGGGGGACAGGGGGTCAAGAGACCCAGTACTTC
.	TRBV3-1/TRBV3-2	TRBJ1-1	.	CASSPPPPGVTEAFF	TGTGCCAGCAGCCCCCCGCCCCCAGGGGTCACTGAAGCTTTCTTT
.	TRBV6-4	TRBJ2-3	few	CAIVARHAADTQYF	TGTGCCATTGTAGCGCGTCACGCTGCAGATACGCAGTATTTT
.	TRBV6-5	TRBJ1-5	.	CASSYSAGLDQPQHF	TGTGCCAGCAGTTACTCGGCGGGCCTGGATCAGCCCCAGCATTTT
.	TRBV6-5	TRBJ2-1	few	CASSYGGEQFF	TGTGCCAGCAGTTACGGGGGGGAGCAGTTCTTC
TRBD1	TRBV5-1	TRBJ2-1	.	CASSLVVTGVNEQFF	TGCGCCAGCAGCTTGGTTGTGACAGGGGTCAATGAGCAGTTCTTC
.	TRBV28	TRBJ1-2	once	CASRRPRGPGYTF	TGTGCCAGCAGGAGACCCAGGGGACCAGGCTACACCTTC
.	TRBV10-1	TRBJ1-1	.	CASKSGVSEAFF	TGCGCCAGCAAAAGCGGGGTGTCCGAAGCTTTCTTT
.	TRBV7-9	TRBJ1-2	.	CASWSNNYGYTF	TGTGCCAGCTGGAGTAATAACTATGGCTACACCTTC
.	TRBV14	TRBJ1-4	once	CASSQWAGLDEKLFF	TGTGCCAGCAGCCAATGGGCAGGGTTGGATGAAAAACTGTTTTTT
.	TRBV5-4	TRBJ1-2	once	CASSLVRGGTGGYTF	TGTGCCAGCAGCTTGGTCAGGGGAGGGACGGGTGGCTACACCTTC
TRBD1	TRBV10-3	TRBJ1-2	.	CAISGDSGYTF	TGTGCCATCAGCGGGGACAGCGGCTACACCTTC